Listed below are T cell receptor beta chains from one sample, sequenced in a study of CD8 T cells in ankylosing spondylitis. A single record per CDR3 protein comes from TCRdb applying MiXCR to the 5' RACE reads. This table holds a few hundred thousand distinct CDR3 sequences, under 20% found once. What was sequenced was blood, either unsorted or a sorted T cell fraction (not recorded which). These receptors originate from a male donor with ankylosing spondylitis. Each CDR3 is given with its conserved first and last residue. Fields, in order: CDR3 DNA, CDR3 protein, clone size, V gene, D gene, J gene. The D gene is left open where the match is weak. Not all rows give a size; the values are once, few, many and, for expanded clones, a class.

CDR3 DNA: TGCGCCAGCAGCTACACGTTGGGCCCGGGGCCCCGGTCCTACGAGCAGTACTTC
CDR3 protein: CASSYTLGPGPRSYEQYF
clone size: .
V gene: TRBV5-1
D gene: .
J gene: TRBJ2-7

CDR3 DNA: TGTGCCACCAGCAGAGACCGGGAGTCCAATCAGCCCCAGCATTTT
CDR3 protein: CATSRDRESNQPQHF
clone size: few
V gene: TRBV15
D gene: .
J gene: TRBJ1-5

CDR3 DNA: TGTGCCAGCAGCGCACAGGGGACCGGGGATGAGCAGTTCTTC
CDR3 protein: CASSAQGTGDEQFF
clone size: .
V gene: TRBV7-3
D gene: TRBD1
J gene: TRBJ2-1

CDR3 DNA: TGTGCCAGCAGCCAACGACTAGCGGGGGTAGACACGCAGTATTTT
CDR3 protein: CASSQRLAGVDTQYF
clone size: .
V gene: TRBV4-2
D gene: TRBD2
J gene: TRBJ2-3

CDR3 DNA: TGTGCCAGCAGTTTATTCTCGGCAGGGAGCGCCTACGAGCAGTACTTC
CDR3 protein: CASSLFSAGSAYEQYF
clone size: .
V gene: TRBV27
D gene: .
J gene: TRBJ2-7

CDR3 DNA: TGTGCCAGCAGCTTAAGGAGCAGGTTGGACACCATATATTTT
CDR3 protein: CASSLRSRLDTIYF
clone size: few
V gene: TRBV7-2
D gene: .
J gene: TRBJ1-3

CDR3 DNA: TGTGCCAGCAGCTTAGGAAGACAGCTTAATGAAAAACTGTTTTTT
CDR3 protein: CASSLGRQLNEKLFF
clone size: .
V gene: TRBV7-9
D gene: .
J gene: TRBJ1-4

CDR3 DNA: TGCAGTGCTAGCCCGGGACAGGGGTCAAATGAAAAACTGTTTTTT
CDR3 protein: CSASPGQGSNEKLFF
clone size: .
V gene: TRBV20-1
D gene: TRBD1
J gene: TRBJ1-4

CDR3 DNA: TGTGCCAGCAGCGCGACTAGCGGGAAGAACGGTGAGCAGTTCTTC
CDR3 protein: CASSATSGKNGEQFF
clone size: .
V gene: TRBV9
D gene: TRBD2
J gene: TRBJ2-1

CDR3 DNA: TGCGCCAGCAGCTTGGTGGCAGGGGCCACTGAAGCTTTCTTT
CDR3 protein: CASSLVAGATEAFF
clone size: few
V gene: TRBV5-1
D gene: .
J gene: TRBJ1-1

CDR3 DNA: TGTGCCAGCTCGCAGATTGCGGACGATAATGAAAAACTGTTTTTT
CDR3 protein: CASSQIADDNEKLFF
clone size: .
V gene: TRBV18
D gene: .
J gene: TRBJ1-4

CDR3 DNA: TGCAGTGCTAAGGGGACTTTGAACACCGGGGAGCTGTTTTTT
CDR3 protein: CSAKGTLNTGELFF
clone size: .
V gene: TRBV20-1
D gene: .
J gene: TRBJ2-2

CDR3 DNA: TGTGCCAGCAGCCCTGGTGGCGGGGGGCAGGCAGATACGCAGTATTTT
CDR3 protein: CASSPGGGGQADTQYF
clone size: few
V gene: TRBV6-1
D gene: TRBD2
J gene: TRBJ2-3

CDR3 DNA: TGTGCCAGCAGCGTGAGCGGGACGGTTTACGAGCAGTACTTC
CDR3 protein: CASSVSGTVYEQYF
clone size: few
V gene: TRBV7-9
D gene: TRBD2
J gene: TRBJ2-7

CDR3 DNA: TGCGCCAGCAGCTCCACAGGGACGGGGGAGACCCAGTACTTC
CDR3 protein: CASSSTGTGETQYF
clone size: few
V gene: TRBV5-1
D gene: .
J gene: TRBJ2-5

CDR3 DNA: TGTGCCAGCAGTTACTCGAGGGGGCCCCTTGTTCAGCCCCAGCATTTT
CDR3 protein: CASSYSRGPLVQPQHF
clone size: few
V gene: TRBV6-8
D gene: TRBD1
J gene: TRBJ1-5

CDR3 DNA: TGTGCCAGCTCACTCGACCTAAGCAATGAGCAGTTCTTC
CDR3 protein: CASSLDLSNEQFF
clone size: .
V gene: TRBV18
D gene: .
J gene: TRBJ2-1

CDR3 DNA: TGTGCCTGGAGTGGAACAGGGACTGAAGCTTTCTTT
CDR3 protein: CAWSGTGTEAFF
clone size: few
V gene: TRBV30
D gene: .
J gene: TRBJ1-1

CDR3 DNA: TGTGCCAGTTCCCGGCTAGCGGGGTCGGGGGGAGAGACCCAGTACTTC
CDR3 protein: CASSRLAGSGGETQYF
clone size: few
V gene: TRBV3-1
D gene: TRBD2
J gene: TRBJ2-5

CDR3 DNA: TGCGCCAGAAAAGCAGGCTCCTACAATGAGCAGTTCTTC
CDR3 protein: CARKAGSYNEQFF
clone size: many
V gene: TRBV5-1
D gene: .
J gene: TRBJ2-1

CDR3 DNA: TGTGCCAGCAGCTTAGGGGCGGGGGGGCGTGAGACCCAGTACTTC
CDR3 protein: CASSLGAGGRETQYF
clone size: few
V gene: TRBV7-8
D gene: TRBD2
J gene: TRBJ2-5

CDR3 DNA: TGTGCCAGCAGTTTTCTCGGGGGCGGGAACACTGAAGCTTTCTTT
CDR3 protein: CASSFLGGGNTEAFF
clone size: many
V gene: TRBV12-3/TRBV12-4
D gene: .
J gene: TRBJ1-1

CDR3 DNA: TGCGCCAGCAGCTTGGGAACATCAGGTGGCTACACCTTC
CDR3 protein: CASSLGTSGGYTF
clone size: few
V gene: TRBV5-1
D gene: .
J gene: TRBJ1-2

CDR3 DNA: TGTGCCTGGAGTGAAAGATACAATCAGCCCCAGCATTTT
CDR3 protein: CAWSERYNQPQHF
clone size: .
V gene: TRBV30
D gene: .
J gene: TRBJ1-5

CDR3 DNA: TGTGCCAGCAGCCTGCCCGGGACAGGGACGAACATTCAGTACTTC
CDR3 protein: CASSLPGTGTNIQYF
clone size: few
V gene: TRBV28
D gene: TRBD1
J gene: TRBJ2-4

CDR3 DNA: TGCGCCAGCAGCTTAGGCGACGTAACCCAAGAGACCCAGTACTTC
CDR3 protein: CASSLGDVTQETQYF
clone size: .
V gene: TRBV5-1
D gene: .
J gene: TRBJ2-5

CDR3 DNA: TGCGCCAGCAGCTTGGGGGGACTAGCATCAGATACGCAGTATTTT
CDR3 protein: CASSLGGLASDTQYF
clone size: many
V gene: TRBV5-1
D gene: TRBD2
J gene: TRBJ2-3

CDR3 DNA: TGTGCCAGCAGCCCCGACTGGAGCCGAGAGACCCAGTACTTC
CDR3 protein: CASSPDWSRETQYF
clone size: few
V gene: TRBV12-3/TRBV12-4
D gene: .
J gene: TRBJ2-5

CDR3 DNA: TGTGCCAGCAGTTTATTCCAGGGAAATGAGCAGTTCTTC
CDR3 protein: CASSLFQGNEQFF
clone size: few
V gene: TRBV27
D gene: .
J gene: TRBJ2-1

CDR3 DNA: TGTGCCACCAGCAGACCCCTGATGTTGGGGGCCTACAATGAGCAGTTCTTC
CDR3 protein: CATSRPLMLGAYNEQFF
clone size: .
V gene: TRBV15
D gene: .
J gene: TRBJ2-1

CDR3 DNA: TGTGCCAGCAGCCAAGAGGGTAGGAACACTGAAGCTTTCTTT
CDR3 protein: CASSQEGRNTEAFF
clone size: .
V gene: TRBV3-1
D gene: .
J gene: TRBJ1-1

CDR3 DNA: TGTGCCAGCACCCGGGGGGGTCCCCACACAGATACGCAGTATTTT
CDR3 protein: CASTRGGPHTDTQYF
clone size: .
V gene: TRBV5-5
D gene: TRBD2
J gene: TRBJ2-3

CDR3 DNA: TGTGCCAGCAGCGTAGGGCTAGCGGGAGCTAGCACAGATACGCAGTATTTT
CDR3 protein: CASSVGLAGASTDTQYF
clone size: .
V gene: TRBV9
D gene: TRBD2
J gene: TRBJ2-3